Each of the 28 T cell receptor beta chains below was sequenced from the same sample in a study of T cells in Graves' hyperthyroidism and ophthalmopathy. RNA transcripts were the template for amplifying TCR beta CDR3 regions. A first-round RT-PCR of the TCR CDR3 used the HTBI primer set. One entry per CDR3 protein, called by TCRdb with MiXCR from the multiplex PCR reads. The sample lists 550,000 to 600,000 distinct CDR3 sequences, about 43% seen once, with 19% in the top ten. Material: peripheral blood or thyroid tissue (not recorded which). These receptors were obtained from an adult woman with Graves' disease, either hyperthyroidism or ophthalmopathy (not recorded which).

The chain employs TRBV7-9 and TRBJ2-5; 7 bases are a match to TRBD2. This CDR3 region has 14 residues. V shed 8 bases and J 0 bases; nucleotides not matched to a gene: 6. The germline V gene has CDR1 SEHNR and CDR2 FQNEAQ (reference sequence). Here the CDR3 DNA reads TGTGCCAGCGGACTAGACGGGTACCAAGAGACCCAGTACTTC. Translating it yields CASGLDGYQETQYF.

This clonotype showed up just once. The V call is TRBV5-4, the J call TRBJ1-6, with a weak D call TRBD1 (5 bases). The V end was cut by 7 bases, the J end by 8 bases, with 13 bases between. The CDR3 extends over 13 amino acids. The V gene's germline CDR1 is SGHNT and CDR2 YYREEE (reference sequence). CDR3 protein: CASRTRGHSPLHF. CDR3 nucleotides: TGTGCCAGCCGCACTCGGGGCCATTCACCCCTCCACTTT.

This CDR3 is CATSRDPGQSSYNSPLHF. The CDR3 DNA reads TGTGCCACCAGCAGAGACCCGGGGCAAAGCTCCTATAATTCACCCCTCCACTTT. The J gene is TRBJ1-6, the V gene TRBV15; TRBD1 is a possible D gene (5 bases). CDR1 and CDR2 from the germline V gene are LNHNV and YYDKDF (reference sequence). The V and J ends lost 0 bases and 0 bases respectively, with 12 bases between them. This CDR3 has 18 amino acids.

Comment on this clonotype: This sequence may be a read error, since a much larger clone differs from it by one base. V usage is TRBV5-1 and J usage is TRBJ2-5; a weak D match, TRBD2 (5 bases). The CDR3 is made up of 15 amino acids. Germline V gene sequence: CDR1 SGHRS, CDR2 YFSETQ. CDR3 protein: CASSYRRASQGTQYF. The CDR3 nucleotides read TGCGCCAGCAGCTACCGGCGGGCCTCTCAAGGGACCCAGTACTTC.

The table lists this clonotype with a few counts. This chain connects TRBV29-1 to TRBJ2-2, with no clear D. The germline V gene has CDR1 SQVTM and CDR2 ANQGSEA. This CDR3 comprises 12 residues. The V gene lost 4 bases and the J gene lost 1 base, with 4 bases spanning the gap. CDR3 protein: CSVAGNTGELFF. The CDR3 bases are TGCAGCGTTGCAGGGAACACCGGGGAGCTGTTTTTT.

This clonotype was seen at least ten times. The CDR3 coding sequence is TGTGCCAGCAGCGTAGACGGCGGGCCCGGTTACGAGCAGTACTTC. It yields the protein CASSVDGGPGYEQYF. The V call is TRBV9, the J call TRBJ2-7; tentatively, D is TRBD2 (5 bases). This CDR3 has 15 amino acids. The germline CDR1 and CDR2 sequences are SGDLS and YYNGEE. V was trimmed by 0 bases and J by 4 bases, leaving 14 bases between them.

Many counts were recorded for this clonotype. V and J are TRBV9 and TRBJ2-7; 7 bases are shared with TRBD1. The CDR3 has 12 residues. Germline V gives CDR1 SGDLS, CDR2 YYNGEE. Trimming removed 3 bases from V and 5 bases from J; junction bases left unmatched: 2. The CDR3 nucleotides are TGTGCCAGCAGCGGACAGGGCCACGAGCAGTACTTC. Translated: CASSGQGHEQYF.

The chain employs TRBV10-2 and TRBJ1-1; D not resolved. The germline V and J ends were trimmed by 8 bases and 3 bases, with 4 bases remaining between them. The CDR3 extends over 10 amino acids. Germline V gene lookup returns CDR1 WSHSY and CDR2 SAAADI. The CDR3 DNA sequence: TGCGCCAGCTCCTACACTGAAGCTTTCTTT. It specifies CASSYTEAFF.

This chain uses TRBV11-2 with TRBJ2-7, with TRBD1 as a possible D gene (6 bases). The germline V gene encodes CDR1 SGHAT and CDR2 FQNNGV. The CDR3 consists of 14 residues. The V end was cut by 6 bases, the J end by 5 bases, with 17 bases between. The CDR3 bases are TGTGCCAGCAGTATACAGGGTACCCCTAACGAGCAGTACTTC. This sequence encodes CASSIQGTPNEQYF.

The chain joins TRBV29-1 to TRBJ2-5; D tentatively reads TRBD1 or TRBD2 (6 bases each). Germline V gives CDR1 SQVTM, CDR2 ANQGSEA. This CDR3 is 12 amino acids long. V was trimmed by 6 bases and J by 0 bases, leaving 8 bases between them. CDR3 region: CSVGGYQETQYF. CDR3 DNA: TGCAGCGTAGGGGGGTACCAAGAGACCCAGTACTTC. The whole variable domain, remainder taken from reference TRBV29-1 and TRBJ2-5, is SAVISQKPSRDICQRGTSLTIQCQVDSQVTMMFWYRQQPGQSLTLIATANQGSEATYESGFVIDKFPISRPNLTFSTLTVSNMSPEDSSIYLCSVGGYQETQYFGPGTRLLVL.

This clonotype was counted between two and nine times. The CDR3 reads CASSQPGQPTYEQYF. The CDR3 DNA follows: TGTGCCAGCAGTCAACCGGGACAACCAACCTACGAGCAGTACTTC. The chain joins TRBV12-3 or TRBV12-4 to TRBJ2-7, with TRBD1 as a possible D gene (6 bases). V was shortened by 5 bases and J by 2 bases, with 16 bases between the two germline ends. The CDR3 loop spans 15 amino acids.

The rearrangement uses TRBV7-3 and TRBJ2-1; TRBD2 aligns across 7 bases. Germline CDR1 is SGHTA and CDR2 is FQGTGA. V lost 5 bases to trimming and J lost 3 bases; unmatched junction nucleotides: 4. The CDR3 is 14 amino acids. DNA of the CDR3: TGTGCCAGCAGCCCACGGGGGGACTACAATGAGCAGTTCTTC. It is translated as CASSPRGDYNEQFF.

The chain has TRBV5-1 and TRBJ2-2; weak D call: TRBD1 (6 bases). The germline V gene has CDR1 SGHRS and CDR2 YFSETQ. V dropped 5 bases and J dropped 2 bases, with 16 bases sitting between them. The CDR3 is 16 residues long. This chain's CDR3 is CASSDPDRSNTGELFF. The CDR3 DNA reads as TGCGCCAGCAGTGACCCCGACAGGAGTAACACCGGGGAGCTGTTTTTT.

In this sample, this clonotype turned up a few times. The chain carries TRBV29-1 and TRBJ2-7, with TRBD1 as a possible D gene (6 bases). From germline, CDR1 is SQVTM and CDR2 ANQGSEA. The CDR3 is 14 residues long. The germline V and J ends were trimmed by 6 bases and 3 bases, with 18 bases remaining between them. The CDR3 nucleotides read TGCAGCGTCAAGGGTGCAGGGGCCCACTACGAGCAGTACTTC. Its protein product is CSVKGAGAHYEQYF.

This clonotype was counted many times. The chain joins TRBV29-1 to TRBJ1-2; 7 bases fit TRBD1. The CDR3 contains 13 residues. Germline values: CDR1 SQVTM, CDR2 ANQGSEA. V dropped 6 bases and J dropped 4; count of bases not matched to a gene: 8. The CDR3 DNA is TGCAGCGTCTCAGGGGGTAAGACCTATGGCTACACCTTC. This codes for CSVSGGKTYGYTF.

This clonotype was counted at least ten times. The gene calls are TRBV7-9 and TRBJ1-2, with no clear D. This CDR3 region has 13 residues. Germline V gene lookup returns CDR1 SEHNR and CDR2 FQNEAQ (reference sequence). With 4 bases removed from V and 4 bases from J, the gap between germline ends came to 10 bases. In nucleotides, the CDR3 is TGTGCCAGCAGCTCGACGGACCCCTATGGCTACACCTTC. Encoded protein: CASSSTDPYGYTF. Full variable domain (rest looked up from reference TRBV7-9 and TRBJ1-2): DTGVSQNPRHKITKRGQNVTFRCDPISEHNRLYWYRQTLGQGPEFLTYFQNEAQLEKSRLLSDRFSAERPKGSFSTLEIQRTEQGDSAMYLCASSSTDPYGYTFGSGTRLTVV.

As regards this clonotype: Germline and junction disagree at one end, which may indicate a read error. The chain couples TRBV7-3 to TRBJ2-7; either TRBD1 or TRBD2 may fit D (5 bases each). The CDR3 length is 17 residues. Germline CDR1 reads SGHTA; CDR2 reads FQGTGA. CDR3 region: CASSQDSSGEGYNEQYF. The CDR3 coding sequence is TGCGCCAGCAGCCAAGATTCCAGCGGAGAGGGGTACAATGAGCAGTACTTC.

As DNA, the CDR3 is TGTGCCAGCAGCGTACCGGGACACATCAACACCGGGGAGCTGTTTTTT. This codes for CASSVPGHINTGELFF. This rearrangement joins TRBV5-6 to TRBJ2-2, with D perhaps matching TRBD1 (6 bases). V lost 4 bases and J 2 bases, leaving 15 bases between the germline ends. CDR1 is SGHDT and CDR2 is YYEEEE in the germline V gene. The CDR3 length is 16 residues.

This clonotype was recorded a few times. The rearrangement uses TRBV10-3 and TRBJ2-2; 8 positions agree with TRBD1. V was clipped by 7 bases and J by 4 bases; unmatched bases: 11. The CDR3 has 16 residues. The germline gives CDR1 ENHRY, CDR2 SYGVKD. The CDR3 DNA reads as TGTGCCATCAACCCCTCGATCGGGACAGGCACCGGGGAGCTGTTTTTT. It translates to CAINPSIGTGTGELFF.

This sequence joins TRBV15 and TRBJ2-7; maybe TRBD2 (5 bases). This CDR3 contains 15 residues. The germline V gene has CDR1 LNHNV and CDR2 YYDKDF (reference sequence). V gave up 4 bases and J gave up 3 bases, with 16 bases separating them. DNA of the CDR3: TGTGCCACCAGCACTGGACTCCTGGAAGGCTACGAGCAGTACTTC. Residues: CATSTGLLEGYEQYF.

This clonotype has a count of ten or more. This chain joins TRBV5-1 and TRBJ2-2, with a possible D match to TRBD1 (5 bases). Germline CDR1 and CDR2: SGHRS and YFSETQ. The CDR3 has 15 residues. Trimming stripped 4 bases from V and 1 base from J, with 11 bases between. The CDR3 DNA follows: TGCGCCAGCAGCACCACAGGAGTGAACACCGGGGAGCTGTTTTTT. Amino acid sequence: CASSTTGVNTGELFF.

In regard to this clonotype: One junction end does not reproduce the germline sequence, and a read error may be involved. The chain is built from TRBV20-1 and TRBJ2-6; no reliable D call. The CDR3 loop spans 13 amino acids. The germline CDR1 and CDR2 sequences are DFQATT and SNEGSKA (reference sequence). In DNA form, the CDR3 reads TGCAGTGCTAGATCATCTGGGACCAACGTCCTGACTTTC. This encodes CSARSSGTNVLTF.

This chain links TRBV4-1 with TRBJ2-3, with 9 bases that match TRBD2. Germline CDR1 MGHRA, CDR2 YSYEKL. V shed 1 base and J 0 bases; nucleotides not matched to a gene: 2. The CDR3 spans 16 residues. The CDR3 nucleotides are TGCGCCAGCAGCCAAGGGGCGGGAGGGAGCACAGATACGCAGTATTTT. This codes for CASSQGAGGSTDTQYF.

This clonotype was detected only a few times. The CDR3 does not end in the conserved phenylalanine or tryptophan, so this is likely a read error. No DNA is shown, since the ends of the CDR3 on it are uncertain; the CDR3 is the one TCRdb lists. The V call is TRBV5-1, the J call TRBJ2-7; the table's TRBD1 call for D was not verified on the DNA. The CDR3 region is 9 residues in length, termini included. Germline V gene data show CDR1 as SGHRS and CDR2 as YFSETQ. The CDR3 here is CASSWTTGL.

This clonotype was detected many times. This chain links TRBV7-9 with TRBJ1-4; the match to TRBD1 covers 11 bases. The germline CDR1 and CDR2 sequences are SEHNR and FQNEAQ (reference sequence). The CDR3 sequence is 14 residues long. Trimming at V came to 5 bases and at J to 9 bases, leaving 5 bases not matched to a gene. The CDR3 DNA follows: TGTGCCAGCAGCGGGACAGGGGGGATTCAAAAACTGTTTTTT. Its translation is CASSGTGGIQKLFF. The entire variable domain, with the rest obtained from reference TRBV7-9 and TRBJ1-4, is as follows: DTGVSQNPRHKITKRGQNVTFRCDPISEHNRLYWYRQTLGQGPEFLTYFQNEAQLEKSRLLSDRFSAERPKGSFSTLEIQRTEQGDSAMYLCASSGTGGIQKLFFGSGTQLSVL.

This clonotype occurred once. CDR3 DNA sequence: TGTGCCATCAGCGACACACAGACCTACGAGCAGTACTTC. Its protein product is CAISDTQTYEQYF. J is TRBJ2-7 and V is TRBV10-3; D remains ambiguous. The CDR3 loop spans 13 amino acids. Trimming cost V 6 bases and J 2 bases, with 11 bases left between them. Germline CDR1 is ENHRY and CDR2 is SYGVKD.

The chain links TRBV20-1 to TRBJ2-5; D not certain. The germline V gene has CDR1 DFQATT and CDR2 SNEGSKA (reference sequence). The CDR3 sequence is 13 residues long. Trimming stripped 1 base from V and 9 bases from J, with 15 bases between. The CDR3 sequence is CSARGGIHQPQYF. CDR3 nucleotide sequence: TGCAGTGCTAGAGGGGGAATACATCAGCCCCAGTACTTC.

This clonotype appeared many times. The rearrangement joins TRBV2 to TRBJ1-1; no reliable D call. CDR1 and CDR2 from the germline V gene are SNHLY and FYNNEI. With 4 bases removed from V and 8 bases from J, the gap between germline ends came to 8 bases. This CDR3 comprises 11 residues. CDR3 sequence reads: CASSAGAEAFF. Written as DNA, the CDR3 is TGTGCCAGCAGTGCCGGCGCCGAAGCTTTCTTT.